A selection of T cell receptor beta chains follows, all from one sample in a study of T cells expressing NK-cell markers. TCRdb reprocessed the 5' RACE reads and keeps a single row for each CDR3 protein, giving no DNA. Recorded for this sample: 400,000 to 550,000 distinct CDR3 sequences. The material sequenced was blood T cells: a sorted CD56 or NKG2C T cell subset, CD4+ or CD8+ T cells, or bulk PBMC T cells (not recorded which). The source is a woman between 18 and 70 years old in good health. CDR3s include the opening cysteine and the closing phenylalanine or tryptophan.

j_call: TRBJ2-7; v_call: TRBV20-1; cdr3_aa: CSASFSGATSYEQYF
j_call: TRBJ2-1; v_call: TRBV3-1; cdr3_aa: CASSGGTVYNEQFF
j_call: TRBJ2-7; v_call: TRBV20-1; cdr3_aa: CSARAPSGYGHEQYF
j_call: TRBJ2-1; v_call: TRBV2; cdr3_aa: CASSARGGSYNEQFF
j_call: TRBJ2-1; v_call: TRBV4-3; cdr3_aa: CASSHDQYNEQFF
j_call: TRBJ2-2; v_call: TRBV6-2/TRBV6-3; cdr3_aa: CASSYSPQLAGFTGELFF
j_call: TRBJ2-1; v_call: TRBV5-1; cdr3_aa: CASSLVASGDYEQFF
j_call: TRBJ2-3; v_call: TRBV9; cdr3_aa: CASSVGGSSDTQYF
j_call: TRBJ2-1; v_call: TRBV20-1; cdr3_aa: CSARDPVLAGGNEQFF
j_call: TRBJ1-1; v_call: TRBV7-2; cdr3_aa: CASSLAGTQNTEAFF
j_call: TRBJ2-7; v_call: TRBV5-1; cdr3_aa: CASSLLPGSYEQYF
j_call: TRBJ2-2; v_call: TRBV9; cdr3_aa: CASSPGDNVAGELFF
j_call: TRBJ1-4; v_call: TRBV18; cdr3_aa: CASSPPQPNNEKLFF
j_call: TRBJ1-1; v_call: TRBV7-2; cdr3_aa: CASSLWGRATEAFF
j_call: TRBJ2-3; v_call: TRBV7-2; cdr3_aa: CASSLPSTDTQYF
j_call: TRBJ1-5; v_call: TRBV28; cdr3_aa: CASSLWGEGNQPQHF
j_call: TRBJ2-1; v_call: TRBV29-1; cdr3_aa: CSGEGRLAVNYNEQFF
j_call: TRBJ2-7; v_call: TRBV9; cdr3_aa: CASSVSGGHEQYF
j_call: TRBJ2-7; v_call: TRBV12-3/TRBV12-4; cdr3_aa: CASRGQGNYEQYF
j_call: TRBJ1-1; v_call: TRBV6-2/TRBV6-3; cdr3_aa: CASSDLQGMNTEAFF
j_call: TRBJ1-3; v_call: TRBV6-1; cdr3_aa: CASSRTSQGSSGNTIYF
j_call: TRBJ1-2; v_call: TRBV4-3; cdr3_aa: CASSQLANQGYNGYTF
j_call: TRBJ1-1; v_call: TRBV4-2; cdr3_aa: CASSQAVRGELTAAEAFF
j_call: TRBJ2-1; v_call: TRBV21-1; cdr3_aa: CASSGTGPCYNEQFF
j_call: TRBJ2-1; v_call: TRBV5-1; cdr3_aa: CASSLFVGTGYNEQFF
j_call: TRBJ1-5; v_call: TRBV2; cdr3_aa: CASSPQGGDQPQHF
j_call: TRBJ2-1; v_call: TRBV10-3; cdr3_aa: CAISESRSGGAKSNNEQFF
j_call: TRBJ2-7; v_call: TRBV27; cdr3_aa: CASSTHPGEQYF
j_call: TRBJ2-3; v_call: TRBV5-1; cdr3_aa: CASSFERGDTDTQYF
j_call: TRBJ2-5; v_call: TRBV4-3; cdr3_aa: CASSQEGGRAQYF
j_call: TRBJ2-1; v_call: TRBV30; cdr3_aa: CASRGSVSASNEQFF
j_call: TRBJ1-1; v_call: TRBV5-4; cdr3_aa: CASSPDGVYNTEAFF
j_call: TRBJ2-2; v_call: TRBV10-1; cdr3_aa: CASSESVGATGELFF
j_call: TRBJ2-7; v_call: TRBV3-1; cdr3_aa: CASSLSGTSREQYF
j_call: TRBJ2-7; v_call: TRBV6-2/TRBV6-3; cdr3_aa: CASSYFRDYEQYF
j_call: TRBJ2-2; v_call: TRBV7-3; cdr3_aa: CASSLRQGGTGELFF
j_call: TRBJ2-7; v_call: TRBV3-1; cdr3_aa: CASSQRGYEQYF
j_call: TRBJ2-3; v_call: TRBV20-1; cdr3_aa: CSAPTSGSTDTQYF
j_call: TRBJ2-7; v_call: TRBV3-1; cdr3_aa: CASSQRWTDPQGQYF
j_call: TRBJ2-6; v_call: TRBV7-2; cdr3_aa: CASSQASGANVLTF
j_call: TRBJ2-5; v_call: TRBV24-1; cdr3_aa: CATSLRSVETQYF